This T cell receptor beta chain was sequenced for a study of beta chain features in type 1 diabetes. For the study at large: Patients were similar to healthy donors in age and gender (as well as in cell yields). Whole-study results and caveats: A moderate, significant TCRB CDR3 shortening appeared in type 1 diabetes across four CD4+ subsets. Patients with type 1 diabetes showed fewer VDJ junction insertions and more deletions.

Unmatched junction bases numbered 4, after V lost 3 bases and J lost 4 bases. This CDR3 has 15 amino acids. The V gene's germline CDR1 is LGHNA and CDR2 YSLEER. Isolated RNA was reverse transcribed in full, so expressed TCRB transcripts were sequenced. Assay: immunoSEQ multiplex PCR; the TCRdb copy retains only in-frame clones and omits some. The repertoire holds around 160,000 clones, with 6.5% to 8.5% as singletons. Markers CD45RO/CCR7/CD25/CD127/CD95/CD27 served to sort CD4+ naive, central memory, regulatory and stem cell-like memory cells. This clone has only a few counts. Its antigen is not known.

This chain connects TRBV4-3 to TRBJ1-2; 11 positions agree with TRBD1. Sequenced input: central memory CD4+ T cells from blood. The TCR originated in a woman younger than 30 with type 1 diabetes. CDR3 residues: CASSQGQGVIYGYTF. The CDR3 coding sequence is TGCGCCAGCAGCCAGGGACAGGGGGTTATCTATGGCTACACCTTC.